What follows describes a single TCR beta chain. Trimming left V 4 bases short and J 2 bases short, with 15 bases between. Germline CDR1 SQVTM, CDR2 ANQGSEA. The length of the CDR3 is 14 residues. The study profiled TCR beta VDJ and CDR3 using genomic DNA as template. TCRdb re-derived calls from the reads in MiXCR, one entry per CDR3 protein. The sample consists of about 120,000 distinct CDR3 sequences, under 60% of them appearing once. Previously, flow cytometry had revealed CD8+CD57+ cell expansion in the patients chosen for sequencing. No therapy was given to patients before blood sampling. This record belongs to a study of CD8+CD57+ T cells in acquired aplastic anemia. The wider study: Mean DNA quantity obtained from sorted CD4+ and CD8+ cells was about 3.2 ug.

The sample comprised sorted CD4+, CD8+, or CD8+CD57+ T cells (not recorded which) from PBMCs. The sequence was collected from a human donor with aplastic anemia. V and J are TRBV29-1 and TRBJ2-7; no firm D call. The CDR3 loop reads CSVVRAYEPYEQYF. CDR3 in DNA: TGCAGCGTTGTCCGAGCATACGAACCCTACGAGCAGTACTTC.